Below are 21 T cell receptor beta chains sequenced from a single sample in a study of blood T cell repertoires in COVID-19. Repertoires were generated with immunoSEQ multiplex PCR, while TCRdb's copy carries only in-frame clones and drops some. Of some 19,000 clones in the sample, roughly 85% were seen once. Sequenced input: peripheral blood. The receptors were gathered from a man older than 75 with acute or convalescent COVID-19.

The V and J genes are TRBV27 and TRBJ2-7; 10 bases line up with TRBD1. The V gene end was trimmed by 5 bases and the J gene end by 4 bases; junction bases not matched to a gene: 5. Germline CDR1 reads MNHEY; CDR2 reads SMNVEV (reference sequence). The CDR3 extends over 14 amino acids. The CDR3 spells CASSLGDRGYEQYF. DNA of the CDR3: TGTGCCAGCAGTCTCGGGGACAGGGGTTACGAGCAGTACTTC.

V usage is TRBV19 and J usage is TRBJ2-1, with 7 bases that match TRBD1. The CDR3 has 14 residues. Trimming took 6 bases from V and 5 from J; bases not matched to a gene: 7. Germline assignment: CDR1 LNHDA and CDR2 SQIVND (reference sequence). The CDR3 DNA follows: TGTGCCAGTAGCACAGGGGCGAGGCACAATGAGCAGTTCTTC. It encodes CASSTGARHNEQFF. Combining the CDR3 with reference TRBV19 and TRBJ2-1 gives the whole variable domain DGGITQSPKYLFRKEGQNVTLSCEQNLNHDAMYWYRQDPGQGLRLIYYSQIVNDFQKGDIAEGYSVSREKKESFPLTVTSAQKNPTAFYLCASSTGARHNEQFFGPGTRLTVL.

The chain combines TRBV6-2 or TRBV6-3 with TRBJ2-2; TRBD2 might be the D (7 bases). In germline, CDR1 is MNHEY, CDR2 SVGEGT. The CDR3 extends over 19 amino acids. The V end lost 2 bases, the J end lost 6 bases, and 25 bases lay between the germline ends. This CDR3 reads CASSYPRGGGARYSGELFF. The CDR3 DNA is TGTGCCAGCAGTTACCCCCGGGGTGGGGGGGCGAGATATTCCGGGGAGCTGTTTTTT.

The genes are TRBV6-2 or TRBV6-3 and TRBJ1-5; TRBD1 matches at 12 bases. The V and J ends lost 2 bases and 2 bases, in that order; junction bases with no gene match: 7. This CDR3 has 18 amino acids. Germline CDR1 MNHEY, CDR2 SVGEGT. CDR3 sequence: CASSYGYGTGGGNQPQHF. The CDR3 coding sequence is TGTGCCAGCAGTTACGGATATGGGACAGGGGGCGGCAATCAGCCCCAGCATTTT.

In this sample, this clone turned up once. CDR3 coding DNA: TGCGCCAGCAGCTTGGGGTTAGCAAAGGAGACCCAGTACTTC. Translation gives CASSLGLAKETQYF. The genes are TRBV5-1 and TRBJ2-5; no definite D call. This CDR3 region has 14 residues. Germline V gene lookup returns CDR1 SGHRS and CDR2 YFSETQ. With 0 bases removed from V and 5 bases from J, the gap between germline ends came to 11 bases.

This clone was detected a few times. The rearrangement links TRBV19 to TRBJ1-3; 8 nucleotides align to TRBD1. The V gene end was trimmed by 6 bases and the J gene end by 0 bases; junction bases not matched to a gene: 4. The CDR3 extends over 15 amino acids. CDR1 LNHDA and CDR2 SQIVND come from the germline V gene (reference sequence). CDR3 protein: CASRDRAFSGNTIYF. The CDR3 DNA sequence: TGTGCCAGTAGGGACAGGGCTTTCTCTGGAAACACCATATATTTT.

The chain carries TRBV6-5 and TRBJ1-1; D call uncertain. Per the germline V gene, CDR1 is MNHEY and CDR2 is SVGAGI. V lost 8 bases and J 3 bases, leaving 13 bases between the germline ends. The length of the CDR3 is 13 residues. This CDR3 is CASGDQVHTEAFF. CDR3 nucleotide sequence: TGTGCCAGCGGCGATCAGGTTCACACTGAAGCTTTCTTT.

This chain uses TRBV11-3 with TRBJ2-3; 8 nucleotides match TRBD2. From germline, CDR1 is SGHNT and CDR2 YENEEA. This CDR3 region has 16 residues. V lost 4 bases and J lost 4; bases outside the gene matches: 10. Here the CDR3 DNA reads TGTGCCAGCAGCTCGCCCGTTGGCGGGGGGTCAGATACGCAGTATTTT. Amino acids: CASSSPVGGGSDTQYF. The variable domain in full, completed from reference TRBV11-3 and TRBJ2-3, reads EAGVVQSPRYKIIEKKQPVAFWCNPISGHNTLYWYLQNLGQGPELLIRYENEEAVDDSQLPKDRFSAERLKGVDSTLKIQPAELGDSAVYLCASSSPVGGGSDTQYFGPGTRLTVL.

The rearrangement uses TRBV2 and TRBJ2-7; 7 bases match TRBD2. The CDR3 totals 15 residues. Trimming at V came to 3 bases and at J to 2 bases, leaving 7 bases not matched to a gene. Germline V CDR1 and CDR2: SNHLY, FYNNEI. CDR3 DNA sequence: TGTGCCAGCAGTGAGCGGGGGTTCCCCCCCTACGAGCAGTACTTC. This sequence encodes CASSERGFPPYEQYF.

CDR3 protein: CASTLAGGDEQFF. DNA for the CDR3: TGTGCCAGCACACTAGCGGGGGGGGATGAGCAGTTCTTC. The V call is TRBV28, the J call TRBJ2-1; 13 positions agree with TRBD2. The CDR3 is made up of 13 amino acids. Germline V gene sequence: CDR1 MDHEN, CDR2 SYDVKM. Germline trimming cut 7 bases from V and 8 bases from J; bases unmatched to any gene: 2.

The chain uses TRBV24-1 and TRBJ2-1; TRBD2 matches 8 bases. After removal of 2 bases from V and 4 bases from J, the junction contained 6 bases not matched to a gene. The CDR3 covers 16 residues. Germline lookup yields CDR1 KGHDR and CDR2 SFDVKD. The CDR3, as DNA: TGTGCCACCAGTGATTCGAGCGGGGGCCCGTACAATGAGCAGTTCTTC. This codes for CATSDSSGGPYNEQFF.

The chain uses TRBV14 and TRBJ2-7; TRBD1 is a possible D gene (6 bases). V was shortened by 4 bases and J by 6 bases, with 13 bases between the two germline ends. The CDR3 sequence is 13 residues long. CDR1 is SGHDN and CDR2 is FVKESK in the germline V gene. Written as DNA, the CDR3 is TGTGCCAGCAGCCTTGGGGACAACCGCGAGCAGTACTTC. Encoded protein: CASSLGDNREQYF.

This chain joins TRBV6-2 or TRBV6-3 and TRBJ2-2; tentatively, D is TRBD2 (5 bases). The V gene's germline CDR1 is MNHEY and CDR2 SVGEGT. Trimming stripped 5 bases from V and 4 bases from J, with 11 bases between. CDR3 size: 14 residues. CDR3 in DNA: TGTGCCAGCAGTCCCGGGGTAGCCACCGGGGAGCTGTTTTTT. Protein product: CASSPGVATGELFF.

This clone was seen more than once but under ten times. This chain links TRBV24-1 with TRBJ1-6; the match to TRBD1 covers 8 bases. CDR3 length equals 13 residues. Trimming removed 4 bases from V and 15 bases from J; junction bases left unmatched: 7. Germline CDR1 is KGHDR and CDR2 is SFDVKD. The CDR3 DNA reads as TGTGCCACCAGTGAGCCCGGACAGGGCTTCCTCCACTTT. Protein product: CATSEPGQGFLHF.

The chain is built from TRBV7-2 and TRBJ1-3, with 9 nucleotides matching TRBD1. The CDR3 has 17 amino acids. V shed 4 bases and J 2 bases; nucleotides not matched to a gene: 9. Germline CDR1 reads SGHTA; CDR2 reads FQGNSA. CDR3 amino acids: CASSWGDRVYTGNTIYF. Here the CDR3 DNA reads TGTGCCAGCAGCTGGGGGGACAGGGTTTATACTGGAAACACCATATATTTT.

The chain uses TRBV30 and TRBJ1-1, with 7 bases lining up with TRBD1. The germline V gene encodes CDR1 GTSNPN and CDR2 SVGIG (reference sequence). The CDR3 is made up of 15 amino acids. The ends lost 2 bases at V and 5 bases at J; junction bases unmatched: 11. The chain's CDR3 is CAWSSKTGRRTEAFF. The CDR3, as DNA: TGTGCCTGGAGTTCAAAGACAGGGAGGAGGACTGAAGCTTTCTTT.

CDR3 coding DNA: TGTGCCAGCAGCCGGGAGCGGGGGGGCCGTGCGGCGCAGTATTTT. It translates to CASSRERGGRAAQYF. This chain connects TRBV5-5 to TRBJ2-3; 10 bases line up with TRBD2. V lost 4 bases, J lost 10 bases, and 12 bases stayed unmatched. This CDR3 has 15 residues. Germline V gives CDR1 SGHKS, CDR2 YYEKEE (reference sequence).

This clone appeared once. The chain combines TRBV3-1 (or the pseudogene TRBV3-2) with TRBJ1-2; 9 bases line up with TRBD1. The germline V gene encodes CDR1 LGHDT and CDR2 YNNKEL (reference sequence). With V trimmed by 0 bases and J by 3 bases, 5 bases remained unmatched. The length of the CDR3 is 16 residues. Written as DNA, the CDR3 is TGTGCCAGCAGCCAAGATGGGGGACAGGGCCACTATGGCTACACCTTC. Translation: CASSQDGGQGHYGYTF.

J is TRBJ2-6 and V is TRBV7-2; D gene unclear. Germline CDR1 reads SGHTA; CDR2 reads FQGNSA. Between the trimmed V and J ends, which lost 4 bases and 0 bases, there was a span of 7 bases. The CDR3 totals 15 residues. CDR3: CASSSSYSGANVLTF. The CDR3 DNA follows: TGTGCCAGCAGCTCGTCCTACTCTGGGGCCAACGTCCTGACTTTC.

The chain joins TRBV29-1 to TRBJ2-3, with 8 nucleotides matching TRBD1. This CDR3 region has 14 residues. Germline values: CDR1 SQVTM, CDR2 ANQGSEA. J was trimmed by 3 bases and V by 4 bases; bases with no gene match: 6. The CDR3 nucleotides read TGCAGCGTTGTAGGGACAGGAACTACAGATACGCAGTATTTT. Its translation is CSVVGTGTTDTQYF.

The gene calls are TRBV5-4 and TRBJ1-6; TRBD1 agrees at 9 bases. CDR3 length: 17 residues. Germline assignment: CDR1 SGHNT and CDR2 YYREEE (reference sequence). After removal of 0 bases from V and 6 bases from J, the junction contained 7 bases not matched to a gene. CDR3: CASSLGGQGPPNSPLHF. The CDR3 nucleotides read TGTGCCAGCAGCTTGGGAGGACAGGGGCCCCCTAATTCACCCCTCCACTTT. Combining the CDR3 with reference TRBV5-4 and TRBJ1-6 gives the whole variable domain ETGVTQSPTHLIKTRGQQVTLRCSSQSGHNTVSWYQQALGQGPQFIFQYYREEENGRGNFPPRFSGLQFPNYSSELNVNALELDDSALYLCASSLGGQGPPNSPLHFGNGTRLTVT.